A selection of T cell receptor beta chains follows, all from one sample in a study of CD8 T cells in Susac syndrome. TCRdb ran MiXCR on the immunoSEQ multiplex PCR reads and lists one entry per CDR3 protein. The sample holds under 550,000 distinct CDR3 sequences, about 85% seen once. The sequencing input was CD8+ T cells from PBMCs. Receptors originate from a human donor with multiple sclerosis. Both conserved end residues are part of each CDR3. The D gene is left open where the match is weak. For some rows the clone size is stated as once, few or many, or as a class when expanded; others skip it.

d_call | j_call | clone_size | v_call | cdr3_aa | cdr3_nt
TRBD1 | TRBJ2-7 | - | TRBV28 | CASSWTGAAYEQYF | TGTGCCAGCAGTTGGACAGGGGCGGCCTACGAGCAGTACTTC
- | TRBJ2-7 | - | TRBV6-5 | CASTPIQGRREQYF | TGTGCCAGCACTCCAATACAGGGCAGGCGCGAGCAGTACTTC
TRBD2 | TRBJ2-2 | - | TRBV4-1 | CASSKLAGGPYTGELFF | TGCGCCAGCTCTAAGTTAGCGGGGGGGCCGTACACCGGGGAGCTGTTTTTT
- | TRBJ2-1 | - | TRBV19 | CASTVAESNWDEQFF | TGTGCCAGTACCGTAGCGGAGTCGAACTGGGATGAGCAGTTCTTC
- | TRBJ1-1 | - | TRBV2 | CASIQGSTEAFF | TGTGCCAGCATTCAGGGAAGCACTGAAGCTTTCTTT
- | TRBJ2-1 | - | TRBV6-5 | CASSYEGGNEQFF | TGTGCCAGCAGTTACGAGGGTGGGAATGAGCAGTTCTTC
TRBD1 | TRBJ2-1 | - | TRBV5-1 | CASSFAGTGGIYEQCF | TGCGCCAGCAGCTTCGCCGGGACAGGGGGTATCTATGAGCAGTGCTTC
TRBD2 | TRBJ2-2 | - | TRBV4-1 | CASSQVLAGERNTGELFF | TGCGCCAGCAGCCAAGTCCTAGCGGGAGAGAGGAACACCGGGGAGCTGTTTTTT
- | TRBJ2-2 | - | TRBV6-5 | CASSDSIAPTGELFF | TGTGCCAGCAGTGACTCGATCGCACCCACCGGGGAGCTGTTTTTT
- | TRBJ2-1 | - | TRBV28 | CASSQRPYNEQFF | TGTGCCAGCAGTCAGAGGCCCTACAATGAGCAGTTCTTC
TRBD2 | TRBJ2-7 | - | TRBV12-3/TRBV12-4 | CASRTSSGRWHEQYF | TGTGCCAGCAGAACCTCTAGCGGGAGGTGGCACGAGCAGTACTTC
TRBD2 | TRBJ2-3 | few | TRBV7-3 | CASSASGTSATDTQYF | TGTGCCAGCAGCGCCTCTGGGACTAGCGCGACAGATACGCAGTATTTT
- | TRBJ1-1 | - | TRBV7-9 | CASSFPEWGTPEAFF | TGTGCCAGCAGCTTCCCTGAGTGGGGGACCCCTGAAGCTTTCTTT
- | TRBJ1-1 | - | TRBV6-1 | CASSAGTFNTEAFF | TGTGCCAGCAGTGCCGGGACATTCAACACTGAAGCTTTCTTT
TRBD1 | TRBJ1-1 | - | TRBV6-1 | CASTQPITGGTEAFF | TGTGCCAGCACTCAACCTATTACAGGGGGCACTGAAGCTTTCTTT
- | TRBJ2-7 | - | TRBV28 | CASSSPGVGAYEQYF | TGTGCCAGCAGTTCCCCAGGGGTGGGAGCCTACGAGCAGTACTTC
- | TRBJ2-6 | - | TRBV30 | CAWSLWSGANVLTF | TGTGCCTGGAGTTTGTGGTCTGGGGCCAACGTCCTGACTTTC
- | TRBJ2-2 | - | TRBV10-3 | CAISGETNTGELFF | TGTGCCATCAGTGGGGAGACGAACACCGGGGAGCTGTTTTTT
- | TRBJ2-1 | - | TRBV27 | CETGPAPFNNEQFF | TGTGAGACCGGCCCGGCGCCTTTCAACAATGAGCAGTTCTTC
- | TRBJ2-1 | - | TRBV12-5 | CASGYYTGLSYNEQFF | TGTGCTAGTGGTTACTACACAGGGTTATCCTACAATGAGCAGTTCTTC
- | TRBJ2-7 | - | TRBV12-3/TRBV12-4 | CASTRDLDYEQYF | TGTGCCAGCACCAGGGACCTAGACTACGAGCAGTACTTC
- | TRBJ2-2 | few | TRBV6-5 | CASSSGSNTGELFF | TGTGCCAGCAGTTCTGGGTCGAACACCGGGGAGCTGTTTTTT
TRBD1 | TRBJ1-2 | few | TRBV12-3/TRBV12-4 | CASSFGTGSYGYTF | TGTGCCAGCAGTTTCGGGACAGGGTCTTATGGCTACACCTTC
- | TRBJ1-6 | - | TRBV27 | CASSGGRVPPLHF | TGTGCCAGCAGTGGTGGACGGGTCCCACCCCTCCACTTT
TRBD1 | TRBJ1-2 | - | TRBV12-3/TRBV12-4 | CASSFETGRWNGYTF | TGTGCCAGCAGTTTCGAGACAGGGCGGTGGAATGGCTACACCTTC
TRBD1 | TRBJ2-5 | - | TRBV2 | CAILPRGRGETQYF | TGTGCCATCCTACCTAGGGGGCGCGGAGAGACCCAGTACTTC
TRBD2 | TRBJ2-4 | - | TRBV7-2 | CASSLAPIAGSLAKNIQYF | TGTGCCAGCAGCTTAGCGCCCATAGCGGGGAGCCTAGCCAAAAACATTCAGTACTTC
TRBD1 | TRBJ1-5 | once | TRBV6-1 | CASSGHRGFGQPQHF | TGTGCCAGCAGTGGACACAGGGGATTCGGGCAGCCCCAGCATTTT
TRBD1 | TRBJ2-7 | - | TRBV28 | CASSPQGARIYEQYF | TGTGCCAGCAGTCCTCAGGGGGCGCGAATATACGAGCAGTACTTC
- | TRBJ1-2 | - | TRBV10-3 | CAIRVWRSYDYGYTF | TGTGCCATCAGGGTCTGGAGGAGCTACGACTATGGCTACACCTTC
TRBD1 | TRBJ2-5 | - | TRBV7-9 | CASSKTTGMETQYF | TGTGCCAGCAGCAAGACGACAGGGATGGAGACCCAGTACTTC
TRBD1 | TRBJ1-1 | - | TRBV2 | CASGTTGAIEAFF | TGTGCCAGCGGAACGACAGGGGCCATTGAAGCTTTCTTT
TRBD1 | TRBJ1-2 | - | TRBV3-1 | CASSQVTGATPDWNYGYTF | TGTGCCAGCAGCCAGGTGACAGGGGCGACCCCTGACTGGAACTATGGCTACACCTTC
TRBD1 | TRBJ1-1 | - | TRBV29-1 | CSVLNRQGYTEAFF | TGCAGCGTTTTAAACAGACAGGGCTACACTGAAGCTTTCTTT
- | TRBJ2-5 | - | TRBV6-6 | CASSYLAEHQETQYF | TGTGCCAGCAGTTACCTGGCAGAACACCAAGAGACCCAGTACTTC
- | TRBJ1-2 | - | TRBV6-5 | CASSYFRQADYGYTF | TGTGCCAGCAGTTATTTCCGACAGGCAGACTATGGCTACACCTTC
- | TRBJ2-5 | - | TRBV23-1 | CARRTGWEETQYF | TGCGCCAGGAGAACAGGGTGGGAGGAGACCCAGTACTTC
- | TRBJ1-2 | - | TRBV6-5 | CASSSPGEALLNYGYTF | TGTGCCAGCAGTTCACCAGGGGAGGCTCTGCTCAACTATGGCTACACCTTC
- | TRBJ2-7 | once | TRBV13 | CASSFGDPTYEQYF | TGTGCCAGCAGCTTCGGAGACCCCACCTACGAGCAGTACTTC
- | TRBJ1-4 | - | TRBV19 | CASSNTATNEKLFF | TGTGCCAGTAGCAACACAGCAACTAATGAAAAACTGTTTTTT
- | TRBJ2-7 | few | TRBV30 | CAWSRGLAYEQYF | TGTGCCTGGAGTCGGGGGCTCGCCTACGAGCAGTACTTC
- | TRBJ1-2 | - | TRBV19 | CASSMVTVDNYGYTF | TGTGCCAGTAGTATGGTAACAGTCGACAACTATGGCTACACCTTC
- | TRBJ2-3 | - | TRBV6-2/TRBV6-3 | CASSYFQSSTDTQYF | TGTGCCAGCAGTTACTTCCAATCTAGCACAGATACGCAGTATTTT
TRBD1 | TRBJ1-6 | - | TRBV4-1 | CASSQGQGIYSPLHF | TGCGCCAGCAGCCAGGGACAGGGTATTTATTCACCCCTCCACTTT
- | TRBJ2-3 | - | TRBV12-3/TRBV12-4 | CASSLAGDTDTQYF | TGTGCCAGCAGTTTAGCAGGGGACACAGATACGCAGTATTTT
- | TRBJ2-7 | - | TRBV12-3/TRBV12-4 | CASTLPGSPYEQYF | TGTGCCAGCACCCTGCCCGGGTCTCCATACGAGCAGTACTTC
- | TRBJ1-1 | - | TRBV6-5 | CASSYISGNTEAFF | TGTGCCAGCAGTTATATAAGCGGTAACACTGAAGCTTTCTTT